Detailed here is one T cell receptor (beta chain). The data were produced by immunoSEQ multiplex PCR, yet TCRdb's version contains in-frame clones alone and is incomplete. The data contain 45,000 to 55,000 clones, 70% to 80% of them seen just once; the ten biggest clones take up approximately 1.5%. These data belong to a study of memory CD4+ T cells and cytomegalovirus serostatus. Trimming took 2 bases from V and 0 from J, leaving 8 bases between them. The CDR3 covers 14 residues. Germline V lookup: CDR1 MDHEN, CDR2 SYDVKM. Single viable CD3+CD4+CD8-CD45RO+ cells were sorted as the memory CD4+ T cells. Serum IgG to CMV pp150, pp28, p38 and p52 defined serostatus.

The TCR was taken from an adult in good health and CMV-seronegative. The specimen sequenced was memory CD4+ T cells from blood. This chain links TRBV28 with TRBJ2-7; D call uncertain. The CDR3 coding sequence is TGTGCCAGCAGTTTAGATACAGTCTCCTACGAGCAGTACTTC. Translating it yields CASSLDTVSYEQYF.